This T cell receptor (beta chain) was sequenced in a study of T cell responses to AZD1222 COVID-19 vaccine. Study-wide context: Second-dose groups at about 4 or about 12 weeks were pooled.

Here immunoSEQ multiplex PCR was the method, and the copy in TCRdb shows in-frame clones only, minus some. Here the sample spans about 130,000 clones, 80% to 90% being singletons. This clone was seen a handful of times. The germline CDR1 and CDR2 sequences are SEHNR and FQNEAQ (reference sequence). The CDR3 covers 14 residues. The V gene lost 1 base and the J gene lost 4 bases, with 10 bases spanning the gap. The receptor was derived from an adult in good health. This chain connects TRBV7-9 to TRBJ1-2, with no clear D. This material consisted of peripheral blood, taken on day 0 of AZD1222 vaccination. CDR3 nucleotide sequence: TGTGCCAGCAGCTTAGGGGCAATCCTCTATGGCTACACCTTC. Its protein is CASSLGAILYGYTF.